This TCR beta chain was sequenced during a study of blood T cell repertoires in COVID-19. This CDR3 contains 13 residues. CDR1 is MGHRA, CDR2 YSYEKL, per germline. J gave up 5 bases and V 5 bases, and 6 bases lay outside the gene matches. Method: immunoSEQ multiplex PCR; TCRdb's copy keeps in-frame clones and lacks some. The sample holds 120,000 or so clones, around 84% seen once. V usage is TRBV4-1 and J usage is TRBJ2-7, with 7 bases fitting TRBD2. The clonotype originates from a woman aged 30 to 39 who had recovered from COVID-19. Input material: PBMCs or T cells enriched from blood (not recorded which). The CDR3 DNA is TGCGCCAGCAGCTCAGGCGGGAGCAACGAGCAGTACTTC. This codes for CASSSGGSNEQYF.